These 15 T cell receptor beta chains were all obtained from the same sample, sequenced in a study of T-cell reconstitution after alpha-beta-depleted transplantation in children. Unique molecular identifiers were incorporated when the TCRbeta library was constructed. Each CDR3 protein is one row after TCRdb ran MiXCR on the PCR reads. Counted here are about 610,000 distinct CDR3 sequences, approximately 30% occurring once; the ten biggest clones make up 30% to 45%. The sequences come from PBMCs, collected before TCRalphabeta/CD19-depleted stem cell transplant. The receptors come from a boy younger than two with Wiskott-Aldrich syndrome, due to receive a stem cell transplant.

This rearrangement joins TRBV10-3 to TRBJ2-1, with TRBD1 identical over 7 bases. The CDR3 is made up of 14 amino acids. In germline, CDR1 is ENHRY, CDR2 SYGVKD. With 4 bases clipped from V and 5 bases from J, the junction kept 5 bases outside the gene matches. The CDR3 protein is CAISGKGTDNEQFF. The CDR3 coding sequence is TGTGCCATCAGTGGTAAGGGGACAGACAATGAGCAGTTCTTC.

J is TRBJ1-4 and V is TRBV10-3; 8 bases agree with TRBD1. Germline CDR1 ENHRY, CDR2 SYGVKD. With V trimmed by 2 bases and J by 4 bases, 3 bases remained unmatched. The CDR3 totals 15 residues. Here the CDR3 DNA reads TGTGCCATCAGTGAGCCAACAGGGGGTAATGAAAAACTGTTTTTT. Encoded protein: CAISEPTGGNEKLFF.

This chain links TRBV29-1 with TRBJ2-7, with 9 bases that match TRBD1. The CDR3 loop spans 13 amino acids. Per germline, CDR1 SQVTM and CDR2 ANQGSEA. The J segment lost 5 bases and the V segment lost 6 bases, leaving 8 bases of the junction unmatched. CDR3 protein: CSVIRDRAHEQYF. CDR3 in DNA: TGCAGCGTCATCCGGGACAGGGCCCACGAGCAGTACTTC.

This chain joins TRBV27 and TRBJ2-2; 7 nucleotides line up with TRBD2. This CDR3 region has 17 residues. Germline V gene data show CDR1 as MNHEY and CDR2 as SMNVEV (reference sequence). V shed 2 bases, J shed 1 base, and the junction held 7 bases outside the gene matches. The CDR3 DNA is TGTGCCAGCAGTTTACGGGTGTCGGGAGGGAACACCGGGGAGCTGTTTTTT. Protein sequence: CASSLRVSGGNTGELFF.

This clonotype was counted between two and nine times. The chain uses TRBV25-1 and TRBJ1-6, with no clear D. The CDR3 sequence is 15 residues long. V lost 1 base to trimming and J lost 7 bases, with 11 bases between them. Germline V lookup: CDR1 MGHDK, CDR2 SYGVNS. The CDR3 protein is CASSEFRTGNSPLHF. The CDR3 bases are TGTGCCAGCAGTGAATTCCGGACGGGAAATTCACCCCTCCACTTT.

This clonotype turned up a few times. This chain uses TRBV15 with TRBJ1-2, with 8 nucleotides matching TRBD1. The trim removed 6 bases at V and 4 bases at J, leaving 16 bases unmatched. CDR3 length: 17 amino acids. Germline values: CDR1 LNHNV, CDR2 YYDKDF (reference sequence). The CDR3 region is CATRVVGSSDRGYGYTF. CDR3 nucleotide sequence: TGTGCCACCAGAGTAGTGGGTAGTTCTGACAGGGGCTATGGCTACACCTTC.

This rearrangement joins TRBV6-1 to TRBJ1-2, with D unresolved. Per the germline V gene, CDR1 is MNHNS and CDR2 is SASEGT. V shed 1 base and J shed 8 bases, with 8 bases lying between them. The CDR3 has 12 residues. The CDR3 DNA is TGTGCCAGCAGTGAAGGACTGGAGGGCTACACCTTC. Translated: CASSEGLEGYTF.

This clonotype was seen just once. The chain uses TRBV27 and TRBJ2-7; D might be TRBD1 or TRBD2, each matching 5 bases. The V gene lost 1 base and the J gene lost 4 bases, with 8 bases spanning the gap. Germline loops: CDR1 MNHEY, CDR2 SMNVEV (reference sequence). This CDR3 is 13 amino acids long. The CDR3 nucleotides are TGTGCCAGCAGTTTATATGAGGGGTACGAGCAGTACTTC. It encodes CASSLYEGYEQYF.

The J gene is TRBJ2-7, the V gene TRBV4-1, with D perhaps given as TRBD1 or TRBD2 (5 bases each). Trimming removed 4 bases at V and 2 bases at J, with 12 bases between. CDR1 is MGHRA, CDR2 YSYEKL, per germline. There are 14 residues in the CDR3. The CDR3 is CASSRRDGPYEQYF. The DNA of the CDR3 is TGCGCCAGCAGCCGCCGGGACGGACCCTACGAGCAGTACTTC.

A few counts support this clonotype. The DNA for the CDR3 is TGTGCCAGCAGTGCATGGACTAGCGGGAGCGATGAGCAGTTCTTC. Encoded protein: CASSAWTSGSDEQFF. This chain uses TRBV12-3 or TRBV12-4 with TRBJ2-1, with 13 bases fitting TRBD2. J lost 8 bases, V lost 5 bases, and 6 bases had no gene match. The CDR3 consists of 15 residues.

The rearrangement uses TRBV12-3 or TRBV12-4 and TRBJ2-3; tentatively, D is TRBD1 (5 bases). Deletions cut 7 bases from V and 6 bases from J, with 14 bases between. There are 13 residues in the CDR3. In DNA form, the CDR3 reads TGTGCCAGCACTTGGGGCGGTCGGGATACGCAGTATTTT. Translation: CASTWGGRDTQYF.

V usage is TRBV2 and J usage is TRBJ1-2; D remains unclear. The CDR3 length is 17 residues. The germline V gene has CDR1 SNHLY and CDR2 FYNNEI. V was trimmed by 2 bases and J by 0 bases, leaving 16 bases between them. The CDR3 DNA sequence: TGTGCCAGCAGTGAATTTGAACGCTTAGCCTCTAACTATGGCTACACCTTC. Translating gives CASSEFERLASNYGYTF.

The V call is TRBV20-1, the J call TRBJ2-1; 9 nucleotides line up with TRBD2. The CDR3 loop spans 16 amino acids. CDR1 DFQATT and CDR2 SNEGSKA come from the germline V gene (reference sequence). V gave up 0 bases and J gave up 3 bases; unmatched junction bases: 6. Here the CDR3 DNA reads TGCAGTGCTAGAGAAAGCGGGAGGCCCCTCTACAATGAGCAGTTCTTC. As protein: CSARESGRPLYNEQFF.

This clonotype occurred a few times. This rearrangement joins TRBV19 to TRBJ1-2, with a weak D call TRBD1 (5 bases). The germline gives CDR1 LNHDA, CDR2 SQIVND (reference sequence). This CDR3 is 12 amino acids long. The V gene lost 10 bases and the J gene lost 4 bases, with 13 bases spanning the gap. CDR3 residues: CATIDRLYGYTF. CDR3 bases: TGTGCCACTATTGACAGACTCTATGGCTACACCTTC.

The genes are TRBV20-1 and TRBJ2-1, with D possibly being TRBD1 or TRBD2 (5 bases each). This CDR3 comprises 16 residues. V shed 0 bases and J shed 2 bases, with 14 bases lying between them. The germline V gene encodes CDR1 DFQATT and CDR2 SNEGSKA (reference sequence). CDR3 nucleotides: TGCAGTGCTAGAGATGTAATGGGGACCCCCTACAATGAGCAGTTCTTC. Translation: CSARDVMGTPYNEQFF.